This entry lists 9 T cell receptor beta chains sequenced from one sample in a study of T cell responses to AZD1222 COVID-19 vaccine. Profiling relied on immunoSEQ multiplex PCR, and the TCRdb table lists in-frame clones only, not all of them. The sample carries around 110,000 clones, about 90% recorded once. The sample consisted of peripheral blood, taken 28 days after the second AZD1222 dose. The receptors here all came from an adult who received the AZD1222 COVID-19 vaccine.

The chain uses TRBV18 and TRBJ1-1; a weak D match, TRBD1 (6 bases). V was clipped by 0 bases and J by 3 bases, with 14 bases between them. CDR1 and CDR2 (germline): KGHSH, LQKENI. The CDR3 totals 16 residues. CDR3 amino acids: CASSPPSRGADTEAFF. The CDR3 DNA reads TGTGCCAGCTCACCACCCTCGCGGGGGGCGGACACTGAAGCTTTCTTT.

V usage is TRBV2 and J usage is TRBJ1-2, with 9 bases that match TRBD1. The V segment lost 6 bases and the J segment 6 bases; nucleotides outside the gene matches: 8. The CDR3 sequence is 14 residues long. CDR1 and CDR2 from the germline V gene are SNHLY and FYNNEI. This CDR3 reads CASSLRTGAHGYTF. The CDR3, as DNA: TGTGCCAGCAGCCTCAGGACAGGGGCCCATGGCTACACCTTC.

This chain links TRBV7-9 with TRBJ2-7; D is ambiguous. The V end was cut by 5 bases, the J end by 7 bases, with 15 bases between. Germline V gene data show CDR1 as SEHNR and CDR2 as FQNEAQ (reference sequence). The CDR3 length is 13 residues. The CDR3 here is CASSPREMGEQYF. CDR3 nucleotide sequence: TGTGCCAGCAGCCCCCGTGAAATGGGGGAGCAGTACTTC.

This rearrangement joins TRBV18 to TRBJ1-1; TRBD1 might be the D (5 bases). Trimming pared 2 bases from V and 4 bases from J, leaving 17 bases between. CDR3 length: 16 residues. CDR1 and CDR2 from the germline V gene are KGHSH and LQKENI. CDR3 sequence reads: CASSPNAGNGFTEAFF. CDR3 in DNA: TGTGCCAGCTCACCAAACGCAGGGAATGGGTTCACTGAAGCTTTCTTT.

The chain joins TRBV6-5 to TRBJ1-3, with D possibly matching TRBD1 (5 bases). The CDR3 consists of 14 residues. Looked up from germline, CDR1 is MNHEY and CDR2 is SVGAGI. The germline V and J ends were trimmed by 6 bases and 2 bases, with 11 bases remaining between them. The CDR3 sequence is CASRNPGTGNTIYF. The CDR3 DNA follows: TGTGCCAGCAGAAACCCAGGGACTGGAAACACCATATATTTT.

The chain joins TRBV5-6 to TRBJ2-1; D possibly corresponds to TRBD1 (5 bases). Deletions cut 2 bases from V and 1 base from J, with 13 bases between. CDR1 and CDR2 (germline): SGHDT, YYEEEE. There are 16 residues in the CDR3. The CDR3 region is CASSFLAGASYNEQFF. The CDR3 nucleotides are TGTGCCAGCAGCTTCTTAGCTGGGGCATCCTACAATGAGCAGTTCTTC.

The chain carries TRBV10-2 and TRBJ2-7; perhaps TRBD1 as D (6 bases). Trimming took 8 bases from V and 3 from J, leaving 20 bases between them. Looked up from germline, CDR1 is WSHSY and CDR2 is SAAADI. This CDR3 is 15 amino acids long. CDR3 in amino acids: CASPDGTPNFYEQYF. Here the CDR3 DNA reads TGCGCCAGCCCTGATGGGACACCTAATTTCTACGAGCAGTACTTC.

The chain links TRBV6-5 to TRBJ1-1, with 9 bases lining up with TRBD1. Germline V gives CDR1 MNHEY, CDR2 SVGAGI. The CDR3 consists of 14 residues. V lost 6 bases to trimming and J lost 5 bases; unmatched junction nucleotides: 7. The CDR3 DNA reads TGTGCCAGCAGGCTACAGGGGGCCGGTACTGAAGCTTTCTTT. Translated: CASRLQGAGTEAFF.

The CDR3 loop is CASSEFGVNTEAFF. The CDR3 nucleotides read TGCGCCAGCAGTGAGTTTGGGGTCAACACTGAAGCTTTCTTT. The chain couples TRBV10-1 to TRBJ1-1; D not resolved. The CDR3 has 14 residues. From germline, CDR1 is WNHNN and CDR2 SYGVQD (reference sequence). Trimming shortened V by 1 base and J by 2 bases, and 8 bases separated the two germline ends.